One sample yielded the 18 T cell receptor beta chains listed below, sequenced in a study of blood T cell repertoires in COVID-19 (TCRdb year 2020). The library was made by the immunoSEQ multiplex PCR assay. The immuneACCESS repertoire file appears here via TCRdb, limited to in-frame rearrangements. These files lack a portion of the clones; in checked studies, under half of the deficit traces to unresolved V genes, and the cause of the others is not known. Across this sample there are tens of thousands of clones, with roughly nine tenths seen only once. The top ten hold 4.5% to 5% of the sample. The sample consisted of peripheral blood. Every receptor here comes from a woman aged 50 to 60 with active COVID-19.

The V call is TRBV9, the J call TRBJ2-3; no firm D call. This CDR3 contains 13 residues. From germline, CDR1 is SGDLS and CDR2 YYNGEE. Trimming stripped 0 bases from V and 4 bases from J, with 6 bases between. This chain's CDR3 is CASSVAVADTQYF. The CDR3 region has the DNA TGTGCCAGCAGCGTAGCGGTGGCAGATACGCAGTATTTT.

The genes are TRBV24-1 and TRBJ2-1; 7 positions agree with TRBD2. The CDR3 consists of 14 residues. J lost 0 bases, V lost 12 bases, and 7 bases had no gene match. Germline assignment: CDR1 KGHDR and CDR2 SFDVKD. The CDR3 loop is CAAGGGSSYNEQFF. The CDR3 DNA sequence: TGTGCCGCCGGGGGAGGGAGCTCCTACAATGAGCAGTTCTTC.

This clone has just one count. The chain couples TRBV5-4 to TRBJ2-5; 11 positions agree with TRBD2. This CDR3 region has 15 residues. V was clipped by 2 bases and J by 7 bases; unmatched bases: 7. Germline V gene data show CDR1 as SGHNT and CDR2 as YYREEE (reference sequence). The DNA for the CDR3 is TGTGCCAGCAGCTTCATAGCGGGAGGGGGGGGGACCCAGTACTTC. The encoded protein is CASSFIAGGGGTQYF.

The chain links TRBV5-1 to TRBJ2-7, with no clear D. V was pared by 3 bases and J by 5 bases, with 9 bases between. Germline V gene lookup returns CDR1 SGHRS and CDR2 YFSETQ. The CDR3 extends over 12 amino acids. CDR3 in DNA: TGCGCCAGCAGCTCCGCAGGAAACGAGCAGTACTTC. This encodes CASSSAGNEQYF.

This clone was detected only once. This chain's CDR3 is CATQDSTRDPQEETQYF. CDR3 nucleotides: TGTGCCACCCAGGACTCTACGCGCGACCCCCAGGAAGAGACCCAGTACTTC. The chain has TRBV24-1 and TRBJ2-5; weak D call: TRBD2 (5 bases). Trimming shortened V by 9 bases and J by 3 bases, and 25 bases separated the two germline ends. The germline V gene has CDR1 KGHDR and CDR2 SFDVKD. The CDR3 contains 17 residues.

V and J are TRBV25-1 and TRBJ2-1; 9 bases map to TRBD1. The ends lost 7 bases at V and 6 bases at J; junction bases unmatched: 7. CDR1 is MGHDK, CDR2 SYGVNS, per germline. The CDR3 spans 14 residues. The CDR3 is CASKGTGLLNEQFF. In nucleotides, the CDR3 is TGTGCCAGCAAGGGGACAGGGCTTCTCAATGAGCAGTTCTTC. The complete variable domain, with remaining parts taken from reference TRBV25-1 and TRBJ2-1, reads EADIYQTPRYLVIGTGKKITLECSQTMGHDKMYWYQQDPGMELHLIHYSYGVNSTEKGDLSSESTVSRIRTEHFPLTLESARPSHTSQYLCASKGTGLLNEQFFGPGTRLTVL.

This chain uses TRBV3-1 (or the pseudogene TRBV3-2) with TRBJ2-7; tentatively, D is TRBD2 (5 bases). Per germline, CDR1 LGHDT and CDR2 YNNKEL (reference sequence). The CDR3 runs 13 residues. Trimming cost V 8 bases and J 3 bases, with 14 bases left between them. The CDR3 reads CASQSGTRYEQYF. As DNA, the CDR3 is TGTGCCAGCCAGAGCGGCACGCGCTACGAGCAGTACTTC.

The chain recombines TRBV3-1 (or the pseudogene TRBV3-2) with TRBJ2-2, with TRBD2 matching over 9 bases. V gave up 2 bases and J gave up 7 bases; unmatched junction bases: 8. Per the germline V gene, CDR1 is LGHDT and CDR2 is YNNKEL (reference sequence). CDR3 length: 16 residues. The CDR3 sequence: CASSQPLAGVGGELFF. DNA of the CDR3: TGTGCCAGCAGCCAACCTTTAGCGGGAGTGGGCGGGGAGCTGTTTTTT.

V is TRBV5-1 and J is TRBJ2-7; D remains ambiguous. Trimming shortened V by 1 base and J by 3 bases, and 8 bases separated the two germline ends. The CDR3 has 13 amino acids. Germline assignment: CDR1 SGHRS and CDR2 YFSETQ. CDR3 nucleotide sequence: TGCGCCAGCAGCTTGACCGGAGACTACGAGCAGTACTTC. Encoded protein: CASSLTGDYEQYF.

J is TRBJ2-1 and V is TRBV28, with TRBD2 identical over 10 bases. This CDR3 is built from 17 residues. Trimming removed 6 bases from V and 3 bases from J; junction bases left unmatched: 11. The germline gives CDR1 MDHEN, CDR2 SYDVKM. Written as DNA, the CDR3 is TGTGCCAGCAGCTTAGGGGGAGCGGGAGGGCTCTACAATGAGCAGTTCTTC. It specifies CASSLGGAGGLYNEQFF.

This clone has only a few counts. The chain combines TRBV7-8 with TRBJ1-2; 9 bases map to TRBD1. The CDR3 has 17 amino acids. Per the germline V gene, CDR1 is SGHVS and CDR2 is FQNEAQ. V dropped 4 bases and J dropped 4; count of bases not matched to a gene: 13. The CDR3 region is CASSSSPGQGFGYGYTF. The CDR3 region has the DNA TGTGCCAGCAGCTCTAGTCCGGGACAGGGATTCGGCTATGGCTACACCTTC.

This sequence joins TRBV5-4 and TRBJ2-1; TRBD2 matches 11 bases. With 4 bases clipped from V and 4 bases from J, the junction kept 10 bases outside the gene matches. The CDR3 is 17 amino acids. CDR1 and CDR2 from the germline V gene are SGHNT and YYREEE (reference sequence). The CDR3 loop reads CASSPGGLAGGYNEQFF. CDR3 nucleotide sequence: TGTGCCAGCAGCCCCGGGGGTCTAGCGGGAGGTTACAATGAGCAGTTCTTC.

The chain is built from TRBV6-5 and TRBJ1-1, with unresolved D. This CDR3 is 13 amino acids long. V was clipped by 6 bases and J by 0 bases, with 8 bases between them. Looked up from germline, CDR1 is MNHEY and CDR2 is SVGAGI. In DNA, the CDR3 is TGTGCCAGCAGCTCCCTTATGAACACTGAAGCTTTCTTT. This codes for CASSSLMNTEAFF.

This sequence joins TRBV24-1 and TRBJ1-1, with 7 bases lining up with TRBD1. The CDR3 is 15 amino acids. In germline, CDR1 is KGHDR, CDR2 SFDVKD. V lost 7 bases, J lost 3 bases, and 10 bases stayed unmatched. This chain's CDR3 is CATRRTGEEHTEAFF. The DNA of the CDR3 is TGTGCCACCAGAAGAACAGGGGAGGAACACACTGAAGCTTTCTTT.

This clone has just a few counts. V and J are TRBV11-2 and TRBJ2-1; a possible D gene is TRBD2 (6 bases). Trimming took off 5 bases at V and 8 bases at J, with 22 bases between the two ends. CDR3 size: 16 residues. The germline V gene encodes CDR1 SGHAT and CDR2 FQNNGV. The CDR3 nucleotides are TGTGCCAGCAGCCCCACCCCGGGAGTGGGATCTTATGAGCAGTTCTTC. Translating it yields CASSPTPGVGSYEQFF.

This sequence joins TRBV2 and TRBJ1-6, with D perhaps matching TRBD1 (6 bases). CDR3 length: 15 residues. V was shortened by 8 bases and J by 5 bases, with 16 bases between the two germline ends. Germline-derived CDR1 and CDR2 are SNHLY and FYNNEI. In DNA, the CDR3 is TGTGCCAGCGACTTACAGGGCGCTAATAATTCACCCCTCCACTTT. Amino acids: CASDLQGANNSPLHF.

The chain recombines TRBV10-3 with TRBJ1-2; D remains unclear. CDR3 length: 14 residues. V dropped 5 bases and J dropped 5 bases, with 15 bases sitting between them. Per germline, CDR1 ENHRY and CDR2 SYGVKD. CDR3 amino acids: CAISQDATGYGYTF. The CDR3 nucleotides are TGTGCCATCAGTCAAGATGCGACGGGATATGGCTACACCTTC.

This chain uses TRBV5-1 with TRBJ1-5, with TRBD1 as a possible D gene (5 bases). This CDR3 spans 15 amino acids. Trimming left V 4 bases short and J 3 bases short, with 14 bases between. Germline assignment: CDR1 SGHRS and CDR2 YFSETQ. The CDR3 DNA follows: TGCGCCAGCAGCGCAGGTTGGGGGGACAATCAGCCCCAGCATTTT. This codes for CASSAGWGDNQPQHF.